This T cell receptor beta chain is from a study of beta chain features in type 1 diabetes. Overall study context: Sorted cells, around 100 million in number, were examined across all samples.

The CDR3 sequence is 14 residues long. The germline CDR1 and CDR2 sequences are MRHNA and SNTAGT. The V end was cut by 4 bases, the J end by 1 base, with 7 bases between. CD45RO/CCR7/CD25/CD127/CD95/CD27 separated CD4+ naive, central memory, regulatory and stem cell-like memory cells by sorting. Sequenced material consisted of expressed TCRB transcripts (all of the isolated RNA was reverse transcribed). Produced via immunoSEQ multiplex PCR; TCRdb's table is partial and in-frame only. The sample has about 150,000 clones, around 7.8% seen once. Overall study results and limits: TCRB repertoires of naive, central memory and Treg cells appeared more similar among patients than among healthy donors. Moderately but significantly shorter TCRB CDR3s were found in Type 1 diabetes patients in all four CD4+ subsets.

With respect to this clone: Its antigen is as yet unknown.

The origin of this receptor is a woman in her forties with type 1 diabetes. This chain joins TRBV6-4 and TRBJ2-2; D remains ambiguous. The specimen was central memory CD4+ T cells from blood. CDR3 sequence: CASSADWNTGELFF. In nucleotides, the CDR3 is TGTGCCAGCAGTGCCGACTGGAACACCGGGGAGCTGTTTTTT.